Following are 5 T cell receptor beta chains from one sample sequenced in a study of metastatic and nonmetastatic thyroid tumors. MiXCR was used by TCRdb to re-call the PCR reads. The sample lists about 70,000 clones, 18% occurring once. Prior to thyroid surgery, none of the patients had received any treatment. The sample comprised blood. Receptor source: a female donor with papillary thyroid cancer or a benign thyroid nodule (not recorded which). Some clones in this sample may be carry-over from other donors' samples.

Note on this clone: A read error may explain this, as a much larger clone is one base away. Other DNA sequences in the sample encode the same CDR3. The chain combines TRBV11-3 with TRBJ1-5, with unresolved D. Germline V gene sequence: CDR1 SGHNT, CDR2 YENEEA. This CDR3 region has 13 residues. The chain's CDR3 is CASSLSSDQPQHF. Written as DNA, the CDR3 is TGCGCCAGCAGCTTATCCAGCGATCAGCCCCAGCATTTT.

Remarks on this clone: A much larger clone differs from this one at a single base, so this may be a read error. The V and J genes are TRBV9 and TRBJ2-3, with D perhaps matching TRBD2 (6 bases). Trimming left V 4 bases short and J 2 bases short, with 17 bases between. This CDR3 contains 16 residues. Germline V gene data show CDR1 as SGDLS and CDR2 as YYNGEE. In DNA, the CDR3 is TGTGCCAGCAGCTCCGGGAATAGCGGTTTCACAGATACGCAGTATTTT. Amino acid sequence: CASSSGNSGFTDTQYF.

Details on this clone: A much larger clone differs from this one at a single base, so this may be a read error. This chain uses TRBV9 with TRBJ2-1; D not resolved. The CDR3 has 14 residues. Trimming cost V 4 bases and J 5 bases, with 13 bases left between them. From germline, CDR1 is SGDLS and CDR2 YYNGEE. CDR3 DNA: TGTGCCAGCAGCTTAGGGCCGGTCAACAATGAGCAGTTCTTC. It translates to CASSLGPVNNEQFF. Full variable domain (rest looked up from reference TRBV9 and TRBJ2-1): DSGVTQTPKHLITATGQRVTLRCSPRSGDLSVYWYQQSLDQGLQFLIQYYNGEERAKGNILERFSAQQFPDLHSELNLSSLELGDSALYFCASSLGPVNNEQFFGPGTRLTVL.

The V gene is TRBV30, the J gene TRBJ1-2; unclear D gene. Trimming left V 8 bases short and J 4 bases short, with 17 bases between. The CDR3 is made up of 13 amino acids. CDR1 and CDR2 (germline): GTSNPN, SVGIG (reference sequence). This chain's CDR3 is CARLQSGGYGYTF. CDR3 DNA sequence: TGTGCCCGCCTCCAATCGGGAGGCTATGGCTACACCTTC.

On this clone: This clone may be a read error of a much larger clone one base away. The chain is built from TRBV28 and TRBJ2-7; D gene ambiguous. Germline values: CDR1 MDHEN, CDR2 SYDVKM. This CDR3 has 16 amino acids. Trimming left V 7 bases short and J 0 bases short, with 19 bases between. CDR3 protein: CASISAETRSSYEQYF. CDR3 nucleotide sequence: TGTGCCAGCATTTCAGCTGAGACGCGGAGCTCCTACGAGCAGTACTTC.